These 28 T cell receptor beta chains originate from one sample sequenced in a study of blood T cell repertoires in COVID-19. Sequenced by immunoSEQ multiplex PCR; TCRdb stores in-frame clones only, minus some. The sample contains over 55,000 clones, roughly 77% of which appear only once. The sequenced sample consisted of peripheral blood. The receptors were sampled from a woman in her 70s with acute or convalescent COVID-19.

The CDR3 sequence is CASSIGRDFSHEQYF. The CDR3 bases are TGTGCCAGTAGTATCGGACGGGACTTTAGTCACGAGCAGTACTTC. The chain combines TRBV19 with TRBJ2-7; possibly TRBD2 for D (6 bases). The CDR3 spans 15 residues. V lost 3 bases and J lost 5, with 17 bases in between. CDR1 and CDR2 from the germline V gene are LNHDA and SQIVND (reference sequence). Based on the CDR3 plus reference TRBV19 and TRBJ2-7, the full variable domain is DGGITQSPKYLFRKEGQNVTLSCEQNLNHDAMYWYRQDPGQGLRLIYYSQIVNDFQKGDIAEGYSVSREKKESFPLTVTSAQKNPTAFYLCASSIGRDFSHEQYFGPGTRLTVT.

This rearrangement joins TRBV5-5 to TRBJ2-4; D may be TRBD1 (6 bases). V dropped 4 bases and J dropped 7 bases, with 24 bases sitting between them. The germline V gene has CDR1 SGHKS and CDR2 YYEKEE (reference sequence). This CDR3 contains 17 residues. CDR3 in DNA: TGTGCCAGCAGCCGCGGCGGAAGAGTGGGGGCGGAGAACATTCAGTACTTC. This codes for CASSRGGRVGAENIQYF. The full variable domain, with the rest looked up from reference TRBV5-5 and TRBJ2-4, is DAGVTQSPTHLIKTRGQQVTLRCSPISGHKSVSWYQQVLGQGPQFIFQYYEKEERGRGNFPDRFSARQFPNYSSELNVNALLLGDSALYLCASSRGGRVGAENIQYFGAGTRLSVL.

This chain's CDR3 is CASSIRQGTNTEAFF. The CDR3 DNA sequence: TGTGCCAGCAGCATAAGACAGGGAACGAACACTGAAGCTTTCTTT. The chain is built from TRBV13 and TRBJ1-1; TRBD1 matches 7 bases. There are 15 residues in the CDR3. Germline CDR1 reads PRHDT; CDR2 reads FYEKMQ (reference sequence). The ends lost 5 bases at V and 1 base at J; junction bases unmatched: 7. Together with reference TRBV13 and TRBJ1-1, the CDR3 gives the full variable domain: AAGVIQSPRHLIKEKRETATLKCYPIPRHDTVYWYQQGPGQDPQFLISFYEKMQSDKGSIPDRFSAQQFSDYHSELNMSSLELGDSALYFCASSIRQGTNTEAFFGQGTRLTVV.

This chain links TRBV7-8 with TRBJ1-5; D remains unclear. Germline values: CDR1 SGHVS, CDR2 FQNEAQ. V dropped 1 base and J dropped 2 bases, with 6 bases sitting between them. The CDR3 totals 14 residues. The CDR3 DNA is TGTGCCAGCAGCTTAGTAGGAGGCAATCAGCCCCAGCATTTT. This codes for CASSLVGGNQPQHF.

This clone was counted between two and nine times. The gene calls are TRBV5-1 and TRBJ1-1; no definite D call. V lost 3 bases and J 4 bases, leaving 10 bases between the germline ends. CDR3 size: 13 residues. CDR1 is SGHRS and CDR2 is YFSETQ in the germline V gene. As DNA, the CDR3 is TGCGCCAGCAGCTCTCCCCGGGTCACTGAAGCTTTCTTT. Protein product: CASSSPRVTEAFF. The full variable domain, its missing parts supplied by reference TRBV5-1 and TRBJ1-1, is KAGVTQTPRYLIKTRGQQVTLSCSPISGHRSVSWYQQTPGQGLQFLFEYFSETQRNKGNFPGRFSGRQFSNSRSEMNVSTLELGDSALYLCASSSPRVTEAFFGQGTRLTVV.

V and J are TRBV6-6 and TRBJ1-5; D may be TRBD1 (6 bases). The ends were cut back, 5 bases at V and 1 base at J, with 12 bases in the middle. Per germline, CDR1 MNHNY and CDR2 SVGAGI (reference sequence). The CDR3 contains 15 residues. CDR3 DNA sequence: TGTGCCAGCAGTCAACAGGGAAGGAGCAATCAGCCCCAGCATTTT. Protein sequence: CASSQQGRSNQPQHF.

A note on this clone: The sample contains more than one DNA sequence encoding this CDR3. The rearrangement joins TRBV6-5 to TRBJ2-6; no clear D. The CDR3 sequence is 13 residues long. CDR1 MNHEY and CDR2 SVGAGI come from the germline V gene. V lost 8 bases and J lost 0, with 5 bases in between. CDR3 DNA sequence: TGTGCCAGCCGAGACTCTGGGGCCAACGTCCTGACTTTC. Translated, it gives CASRDSGANVLTF.

The DNA for the CDR3 is TGTGCCAGCAGCCCGTTACAGATTAGCTCCTATAATTCACCCCTCCACTTT. It translates to CASSPLQISSYNSPLHF. The gene calls are TRBV27 and TRBJ1-6; D is uncertain. The V gene lost 6 bases and the J gene lost 0 bases, with 15 bases spanning the gap. There are 17 residues in the CDR3. Per the germline V gene, CDR1 is MNHEY and CDR2 is SMNVEV (reference sequence).

The table lists this clone with a few counts. The chain recombines TRBV6-6 with TRBJ1-1; no clear D. This CDR3 contains 14 residues. CDR1 MNHNY and CDR2 SVGAGI come from the germline V gene (reference sequence). Trimming left V 8 bases short and J 2 bases short, with 15 bases between. This CDR3 reads CASRWRQDNTEAFF. As DNA, the CDR3 is TGTGCCAGCCGATGGAGGCAGGATAACACTGAAGCTTTCTTT.

This chain's CDR3 is CASSEPRQGGKNIQYF. In nucleotides, the CDR3 is TGCGCCAGCAGTGAGCCGAGACAGGGGGGCAAAAACATTCAGTACTTC. The chain combines TRBV10-2 with TRBJ2-4; 9 bases are a match to TRBD1. CDR3 size: 16 residues. Germline CDR1 and CDR2: WSHSY and SAAADI. Trimming took 2 bases from V and 3 from J; bases not matched to a gene: 5.

The J gene is TRBJ1-1, the V gene TRBV4-2; perhaps TRBD1 as D (5 bases). The CDR3 is 15 amino acids. The V end lost 0 bases, the J end lost 0 bases, and 8 bases lay between the germline ends. Germline values: CDR1 LGHNA, CDR2 YNFKEQ. The CDR3 nucleotides are TGTGCCAGCAGCCAAGAGGGGGGGATGAACACTGAAGCTTTCTTT. Translated: CASSQEGGMNTEAFF.

The rearrangement links TRBV27 to TRBJ1-1, with 7 positions matching TRBD1. Germline assignment: CDR1 MNHEY and CDR2 SMNVEV (reference sequence). The CDR3 consists of 13 residues. V lost 5 bases, J lost 1 base, and 1 base stayed unmatched. The CDR3 nucleotides read TGTGCCAGCAGTCGACAGGGGAACACTGAAGCTTTCTTT. Translating gives CASSRQGNTEAFF.

This sequence joins TRBV4-2 and TRBJ2-7, with 10 bases fitting TRBD2. The V gene end was trimmed by 2 bases and the J gene end by 6 bases; junction bases not matched to a gene: 4. There are 14 residues in the CDR3. Germline CDR1 is LGHNA and CDR2 is YNFKEQ. The CDR3 spells CASSQTSGNAEQYF. Written as DNA, the CDR3 is TGTGCCAGCAGCCAAACTAGCGGGAACGCCGAGCAGTACTTC.

The chain has TRBV3-1 (or the pseudogene TRBV3-2) and TRBJ1-2; D might be TRBD1 (5 bases). Germline CDR1 and CDR2: LGHDT and YNNKEL (reference sequence). The CDR3 has 14 amino acids. V gave up 0 bases and J gave up 11 bases, with 16 bases separating them. CDR3: CASSQDFGRARYTF. In DNA, the CDR3 is TGTGCCAGCAGCCAAGATTTCGGCAGGGCTCGTTACACCTTC.

V and J are TRBV11-2 and TRBJ1-5; D is unclear. Per germline, CDR1 SGHAT and CDR2 FQNNGV. Trimming shortened V by 1 base and J by 1 base, and 5 bases separated the two germline ends. The CDR3 is 14 residues long. The CDR3 region is CASSLGRSNQPQHF. CDR3 in DNA: TGTGCCAGCAGCTTAGGGAGAAGCAATCAGCCCCAGCATTTT.

V and J are TRBV6-6 and TRBJ1-1, with D hard to call. V lost 2 bases to trimming and J lost 0 bases, with 10 bases between them. The germline gives CDR1 MNHNY, CDR2 SVGAGI (reference sequence). CDR3 length: 15 amino acids. The CDR3 bases are TGTGCCAGCAGTTACGGAACCAGGATGAACACTGAAGCTTTCTTT. Its translation: CASSYGTRMNTEAFF.

CDR3 amino acids: CASSLGDTSYEQYF. Here the CDR3 DNA reads TGTGCCAGCAGCTTGGGGGACACCTCCTACGAGCAGTACTTC. This chain connects TRBV7-2 to TRBJ2-7, with D maybe TRBD1 (6 bases). This CDR3 comprises 14 residues. Looked up from germline, CDR1 is SGHTA and CDR2 is FQGNSA. The V end was cut by 3 bases, the J end by 0 bases, with 9 bases between. Complete variable domain (other parts from reference TRBV7-2 and TRBJ2-7): GAGVSQSPSNKVTEKGKDVELRCDPISGHTALYWYRQSLGQGLEFLIYFQGNSAPDKSGLPSDRFSAERTGGSVSTLTIQRTQQEDSAVYLCASSLGDTSYEQYFGPGTRLTVT.

The chain couples TRBV10-1 to TRBJ2-2; D may be TRBD1 (6 bases). The V end lost 3 bases, the J end lost 6 bases, and 14 bases lay between the germline ends. CDR1 and CDR2 (germline): WNHNN, SYGVQD (reference sequence). The CDR3 length is 15 residues. CDR3 nucleotides: TGCGCCAGCAGTGATCACAAACAGGGCGCCGGGGAGCTGTTTTTT. Amino acids: CASSDHKQGAGELFF.

Ten or more counts support this clone. This chain uses TRBV27 with TRBJ2-7; the D gene is possibly TRBD2 (6 bases). V gave up 7 bases and J gave up 5 bases, with 21 bases separating them. The CDR3 length is 15 residues. Per germline, CDR1 MNHEY and CDR2 SMNVEV (reference sequence). CDR3 residues: CASTGRLGVVHEQYF. Here the CDR3 DNA reads TGTGCCAGCACCGGACGACTAGGCGTGGTCCACGAGCAGTACTTC.

The V call is TRBV7-8, the J call TRBJ2-5; 9 nucleotides match TRBD2. The CDR3 is made up of 16 amino acids. Germline CDR1 and CDR2: SGHVS and FQNEAQ. The junction had 8 bases not matched to a gene; V was cut back by 1 base and J by 5 bases. The CDR3 nucleotides are TGTGCCAGCAGCTTAGAGGCGGGGGGGCCCGGGGAGACCCAGTACTTC. Translation gives CASSLEAGGPGETQYF.

This chain links TRBV11-2 with TRBJ2-5, with 7 bases identical to TRBD1. The germline V gene has CDR1 SGHAT and CDR2 FQNNGV. The CDR3 runs 14 residues. V shed 5 bases, J shed 2 bases, and the junction held 5 bases outside the gene matches. The CDR3 nucleotides are TGTGCCAGCAGCCCGCGGACAGGACAAGAGACCCAGTACTTC. Translating gives CASSPRTGQETQYF.

The chain couples TRBV15 to TRBJ1-5; the match to TRBD1 covers 7 bases. Germline assignment: CDR1 LNHNV and CDR2 YYDKDF (reference sequence). The V and J ends lost 0 bases and 3 bases, in that order; junction bases with no gene match: 5. The CDR3 sequence is 16 residues long. CDR3 in amino acids: CATSREGRGINQPQHF. The DNA for the CDR3 is TGTGCCACCAGCAGAGAAGGCAGGGGGATCAATCAGCCCCAGCATTTT. Combining the CDR3 with reference TRBV15 and TRBJ1-5 gives the whole variable domain DAMVIQNPRYQVTQFGKPVTLSCSQTLNHNVMYWYQQKSSQAPKLLFHYYDKDFNNEADTPDNFQSRRPNTSFCFLDIRSPGLGDTAMYLCATSREGRGINQPQHFGDGTRLSIL.

This clone is deemed medium-sized. The gene calls are TRBV5-1 and TRBJ2-7, with 7 bases identical to TRBD1. The length of the CDR3 is 12 residues. Germline V gene lookup returns CDR1 SGHRS and CDR2 YFSETQ. V trimming: 2 bases; J trimming: 9 bases; junction bases outside the gene matches: 5. The CDR3 loop reads CASSFGRDRQYF. The CDR3 DNA reads as TGCGCCAGCAGCTTTGGAAGGGACAGGCAGTACTTC.

J is TRBJ1-2 and V is TRBV7-9; TRBD1 aligns across 9 bases. J gave up 2 bases and V 3 bases, and 4 bases lay outside the gene matches. Germline CDR1 reads SEHNR; CDR2 reads FQNEAQ (reference sequence). This CDR3 contains 15 residues. CDR3 sequence: CASSLGTGSNYGYTF. The DNA of the CDR3 is TGTGCCAGCAGCTTGGGGACAGGGTCCAACTATGGCTACACCTTC. The entire variable domain, with the rest obtained from reference TRBV7-9 and TRBJ1-2, is as follows: DTGVSQNPRHKITKRGQNVTFRCDPISEHNRLYWYRQTLGQGPEFLTYFQNEAQLEKSRLLSDRFSAERPKGSFSTLEIQRTEQGDSAMYLCASSLGTGSNYGYTFGSGTRLTVV.

J is TRBJ1-5 and V is TRBV7-2; D unclear. CDR1 is SGHTA, CDR2 FQGNSA, per germline. Trimming left V 1 base short and J 3 bases short, with 7 bases between. The CDR3 is 14 amino acids. The CDR3 here is CASSLDVYNQPQHF. CDR3 DNA: TGTGCCAGCAGCTTAGATGTCTACAATCAGCCCCAGCATTTT.

J is TRBJ1-1 and V is TRBV11-2, with D possibly being TRBD1 (5 bases). The germline V and J ends were trimmed by 2 bases and 1 base, with 14 bases remaining between them. Germline V gene data show CDR1 as SGHAT and CDR2 as FQNNGV. This CDR3 has 16 residues. This CDR3 is CASSLRSGGGNTEAFF. The CDR3, as DNA: TGTGCCAGCAGCTTACGCAGTGGGGGGGGGAACACTGAAGCTTTCTTT.

This chain uses TRBV7-2 with TRBJ2-7, with 10 bases fitting TRBD2. The CDR3 covers 17 residues. V was pared by 1 base and J by 3 bases, with 9 bases of the junction left unmatched. Germline assignment: CDR1 SGHTA and CDR2 FQGNSA. Here the CDR3 DNA reads TGTGCCAGCAGCTTAGGTTGGCTAGCGGGGGCCAACTACGAGCAGTACTTC. This sequence encodes CASSLGWLAGANYEQYF.

This rearrangement joins TRBV27 to TRBJ1-5, with D unresolved. Germline CDR1 is MNHEY and CDR2 is SMNVEV (reference sequence). V was cut by 5 bases and J by 5 bases, with 10 bases left in between. The CDR3 extends over 13 amino acids. CDR3 nucleotides: TGTGCCAGCAGTCGCCAGGCCTATCAGCCCCAGCATTTT. It is translated as CASSRQAYQPQHF.